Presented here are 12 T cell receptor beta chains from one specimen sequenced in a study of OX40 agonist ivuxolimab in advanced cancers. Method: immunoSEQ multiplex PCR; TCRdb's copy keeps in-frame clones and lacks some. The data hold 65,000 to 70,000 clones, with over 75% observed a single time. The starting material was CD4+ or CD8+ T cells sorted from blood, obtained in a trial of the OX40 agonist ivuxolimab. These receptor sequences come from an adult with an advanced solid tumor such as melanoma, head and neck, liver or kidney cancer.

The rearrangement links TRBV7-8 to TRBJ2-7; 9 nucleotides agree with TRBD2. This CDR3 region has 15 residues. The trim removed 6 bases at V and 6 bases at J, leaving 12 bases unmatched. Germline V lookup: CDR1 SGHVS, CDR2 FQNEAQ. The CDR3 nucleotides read TGTGCCAGCAGTTTCTTAGCGGGAGAATCGGGCGAGCAGTACTTC. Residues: CASSFLAGESGEQYF.

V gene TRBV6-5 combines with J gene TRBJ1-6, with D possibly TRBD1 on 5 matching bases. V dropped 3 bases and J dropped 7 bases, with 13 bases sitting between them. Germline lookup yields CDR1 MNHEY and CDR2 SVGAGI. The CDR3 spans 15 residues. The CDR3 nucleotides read TGTGCCAGCAGTTATTCCTATGGGGGAAATTCACCCCTCCACTTT. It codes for CASSYSYGGNSPLHF.

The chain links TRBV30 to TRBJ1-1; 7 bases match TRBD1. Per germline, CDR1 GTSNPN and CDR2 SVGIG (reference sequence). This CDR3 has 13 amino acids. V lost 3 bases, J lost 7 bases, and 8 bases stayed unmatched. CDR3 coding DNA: TGTGCCTGGAGCGGGGAGGGGGCGGTTGAAGCTTTCTTT. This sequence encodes CAWSGEGAVEAFF.

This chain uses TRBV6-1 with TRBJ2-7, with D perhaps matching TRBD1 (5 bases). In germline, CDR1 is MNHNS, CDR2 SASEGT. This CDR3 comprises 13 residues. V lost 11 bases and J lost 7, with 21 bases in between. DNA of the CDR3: TGTGCCTGCCGGACACTAACCATGGGGGAGCAGTACTTC. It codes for CACRTLTMGEQYF.

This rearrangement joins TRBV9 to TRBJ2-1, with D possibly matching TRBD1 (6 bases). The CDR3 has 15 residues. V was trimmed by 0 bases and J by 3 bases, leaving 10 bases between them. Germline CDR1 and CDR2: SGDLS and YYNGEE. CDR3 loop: CASSVERQDYNEQFF. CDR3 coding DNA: TGTGCCAGCAGCGTAGAGAGACAGGACTACAATGAGCAGTTCTTC.

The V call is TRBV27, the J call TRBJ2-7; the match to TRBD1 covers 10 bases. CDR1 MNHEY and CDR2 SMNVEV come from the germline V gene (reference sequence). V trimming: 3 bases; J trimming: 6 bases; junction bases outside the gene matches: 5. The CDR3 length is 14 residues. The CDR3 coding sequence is TGTGCCAGCAGTTTCGGGACAGGGGTTGGCGAGCAGTACTTC. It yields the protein CASSFGTGVGEQYF.

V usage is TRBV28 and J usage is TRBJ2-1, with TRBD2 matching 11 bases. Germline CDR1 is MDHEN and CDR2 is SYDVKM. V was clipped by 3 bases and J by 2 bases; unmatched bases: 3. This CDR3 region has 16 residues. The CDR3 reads CASSFGLAGPYNEQFF. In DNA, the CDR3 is TGTGCCAGCAGTTTTGGACTAGCGGGTCCCTACAATGAGCAGTTCTTC.

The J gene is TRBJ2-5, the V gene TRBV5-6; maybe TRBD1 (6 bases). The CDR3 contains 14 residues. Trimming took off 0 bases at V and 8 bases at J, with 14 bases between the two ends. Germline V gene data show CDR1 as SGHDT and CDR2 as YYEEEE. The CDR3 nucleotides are TGTGCCAGCAGCTTGGTACAGGGCAAGAGAACCCAGTACTTC. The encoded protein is CASSLVQGKRTQYF.

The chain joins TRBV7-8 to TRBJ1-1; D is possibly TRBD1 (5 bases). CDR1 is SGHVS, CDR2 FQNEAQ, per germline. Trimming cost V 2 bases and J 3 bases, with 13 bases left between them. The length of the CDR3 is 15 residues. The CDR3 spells CASSLLGREYTEAFF. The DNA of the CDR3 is TGTGCCAGCAGCTTATTGGGCAGGGAATACACTGAAGCTTTCTTT. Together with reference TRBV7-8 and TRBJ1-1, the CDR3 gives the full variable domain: GAGVSQSPRYKVAKRGQDVALRCDPISGHVSLFWYQQALGQGPEFLTYFQNEAQLDKSGLPSDRFFAERPEGSVSTLKIQRTQQEDSAVYLCASSLLGREYTEAFFGQGTRLTVV.

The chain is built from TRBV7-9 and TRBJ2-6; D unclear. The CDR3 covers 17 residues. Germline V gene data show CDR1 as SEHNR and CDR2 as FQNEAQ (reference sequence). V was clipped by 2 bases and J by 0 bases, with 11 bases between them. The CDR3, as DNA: TGTGCCAGCAGCTTAACCACGGTACTCTCTGGGGCCAACGTCCTGACTTTC. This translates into CASSLTTVLSGANVLTF.

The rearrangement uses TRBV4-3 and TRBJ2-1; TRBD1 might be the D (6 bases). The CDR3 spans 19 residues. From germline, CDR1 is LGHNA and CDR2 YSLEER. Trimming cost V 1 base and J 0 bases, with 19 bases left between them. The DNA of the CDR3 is TGCGCCAGCAGCCAAGCGCCCCATTTCAGGGGTAGCTCCTACAATGAGCAGTTCTTC. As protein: CASSQAPHFRGSSYNEQFF.

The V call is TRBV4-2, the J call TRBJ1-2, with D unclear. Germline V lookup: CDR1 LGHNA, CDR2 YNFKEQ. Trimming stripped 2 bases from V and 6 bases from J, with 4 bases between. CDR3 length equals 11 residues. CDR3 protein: CASSQSDGYTF. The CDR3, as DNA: TGTGCCAGCAGCCAATCGGATGGCTACACCTTC.